These T cell receptor beta chains were read from a single sample in a study of vaccination effects on CD4 cells after COVID-19. These receptors' targets are unknown. Clones were sequenced by immunoSEQ multiplex PCR, and TCRdb holds only the in-frame ones, with some missing. The table lists over 60,000 clones, roughly 74% of them singletons. Source: CD4+ T cells from PBMCs cultured with HCoV-229E spike peptides, taken after COVID-19 vaccination. All receptors come from a human donor who received a COVID-19 vaccine. Each CDR3 is given with its conserved first and last residue. The D gene is left open where the match is weak. Only part of the rows carry a size: once, few, many, or a class if the clone is expanded.

few,NA,TRBJ1-4,TRBV6-1,CASSEIEAVFNEKLFF,TGTGCCAGCAGTGAAATCGAGGCAGTCTTTAATGAAAAACTGTTTTTT
NA,TRBD2,TRBJ2-3,TRBV5-1,CASSQTSEFTDTQYF,TGCGCCAGCAGCCAAACTAGCGAGTTCACAGATACGCAGTATTTT
NA,NA,TRBJ1-5,TRBV12-3/TRBV12-4,CASSFTEQPQHF,TGTGCCAGCAGTTTTACAGAGCAGCCCCAGCATTTT
NA,TRBD1,TRBJ1-5,TRBV27,CASSPGQARYQPQHF,TGTGCCAGCAGTCCCGGACAGGCCCGCTATCAGCCCCAGCATTTT
once,NA,TRBJ1-4,TRBV11-2,CASTQREKLFF,TGTGCCAGCACCCAGCGAGAAAAACTGTTTTTT
NA,TRBD1,TRBJ2-1,TRBV28,CASTPSGGHYNEQFF,TGTGCCAGCACACCTTCAGGGGGCCACTACAATGAGCAGTTCTTC
few,NA,TRBJ1-6,TRBV6-5,CASSYLMDGNSPLHF,TGTGCCAGCAGTTACTTGATGGACGGAAATTCACCCCTCCACTTT
few,NA,TRBJ2-2,TRBV6-5,CASRTNPATGELFF,TGTGCCAGCAGGACGAACCCGGCCACCGGGGAGCTGTTTTTT
NA,TRBD1,TRBJ1-1,TRBV6-2/TRBV6-3,CASSYEPGGRITEAFF,TGTGCCAGCAGTTACGAACCAGGGGGCCGGATCACTGAAGCTTTCTTT
NA,NA,TRBJ2-2,TRBV7-3,CASSLTGYGELFF,TGTGCCAGCAGCTTAACCGGGTACGGGGAGCTGTTTTTT
once,TRBD2,TRBJ2-5,TRBV6-2/TRBV6-3,CASSFLTSGGAETQYF,TGTGCCAGCAGTTTTCTGACTAGCGGGGGGGCTGAGACCCAGTACTTC
once,NA,TRBJ2-5,TRBV6-5,CASRPLDTETQYF,TGTGCCAGCAGGCCCCTGGATACAGAGACCCAGTACTTC
NA,TRBD1,TRBJ1-3,TRBV28,CASSSPGGASGNTIYF,TGTGCCAGCAGTTCCCCAGGGGGCGCGTCTGGAAACACCATATATTTT
NA,NA,TRBJ1-4,TRBV9,CASSRRDGSNEKLFF,TGTGCCAGCAGCCGCCGGGACGGGAGTAATGAAAAACTGTTTTTT
NA,NA,TRBJ1-3,TRBV6-5,CASSTGSSGNTIYF,TGTGCCAGCAGCACAGGGAGCTCTGGAAACACCATATATTTT
NA,TRBD1,TRBJ1-1,TRBV24-1,CATRRTGETEAFF,TGTGCCACCAGAAGGACAGGGGAAACTGAAGCTTTCTTT
NA,NA,TRBJ1-4,TRBV20-1,CSAMEGEKLFF,TGCAGTGCTATGGAAGGGGAAAAACTGTTTTTT
NA,NA,TRBJ1-3,TRBV14,CASSQEWGISGNTIYF,TGTGCCAGCAGCCAAGAATGGGGCATCTCTGGAAACACCATATATTTT
once,NA,TRBJ2-3,TRBV10-1,CASSEKGPGSRDTQYF,TGCGCCAGCAGTGAGAAGGGGCCGGGGTCTAGAGATACGCAGTATTTT
NA,TRBD2,TRBJ2-2,TRBV6-1,CASSEGTSPGELFF,TGTGCCAGCAGTGAAGGGACTAGCCCCGGGGAGCTGTTTTTT
NA,TRBD2,TRBJ2-1,TRBV7-9,CASSLGLAGGNEQFF,TGTGCCAGCAGCTTAGGACTAGCGGGGGGCAATGAGCAGTTCTTC
few,NA,TRBJ1-2,TRBV5-8,CASKSQQGAPLNGYTF,TGTGCCAGCAAATCACAACAAGGGGCGCCTTTGAATGGCTACACCTTC
NA,TRBD1,TRBJ2-3,TRBV9,CASSVMGQGAGDTQYF,TGTGCCAGCAGCGTGATGGGGCAGGGGGCAGGGGATACGCAGTATTTT
NA,TRBD2,TRBJ2-5,TRBV5-4,CASSLVTSGGPGKTQYF,TGTGCCAGCAGCTTGGTGACTAGCGGGGGGCCGGGGAAGACCCAGTACTTC
NA,TRBD2,TRBJ2-1,TRBV6-2/TRBV6-3,CASSSLAGGFNEQFF,TGTGCCAGCAGTTCGTTAGCGGGGGGGTTCAATGAGCAGTTCTTC
few,NA,TRBJ2-3,TRBV24-1,CATSPRGGQLTDTQYF,TGTGCCACCAGTCCTAGGGGGGGACAGCTCACAGATACGCAGTATTTT
NA,NA,TRBJ1-2,TRBV5-1,CASSLGGGTNYGYTF,TGCGCCAGCAGCTTGGGAGGGGGGACTAACTATGGCTACACCTTC
NA,NA,TRBJ2-5,TRBV7-2,CASSLRAPVEETQYF,TGTGCCAGCAGCTTACGGGCCCCCGTGGAGGAGACCCAGTACTTC
few,NA,TRBJ2-3,TRBV6-5,CASRRDSTDTQYF,TGTGCCAGCAGACGGGACAGCACAGATACGCAGTATTTT
once,NA,TRBJ2-3,TRBV18,CASSPIGAADTQYF,TGTGCCAGCTCACCAATCGGGGCAGCAGATACGCAGTATTTT
NA,NA,TRBJ2-6,TRBV3-1/TRBV3-2,CASSQDGYSGANVLTF,TGTGCCAGCAGCCAAGACGGCTACTCTGGGGCCAACGTCCTGACTTTC
NA,NA,TRBJ1-3,TRBV19,CASKIQNSGNTIYF,TGTGCCAGTAAAATACAGAATTCTGGAAACACCATATATTTT
NA,NA,TRBJ2-1,TRBV19,CASSMKNEQFF,TGTGCCAGTAGTATGAAGAATGAGCAGTTCTTC
NA,NA,TRBJ1-2,TRBV4-3,CASSQGRPPGAWGYTF,TGCGCCAGCAGCCAAGGGCGGCCGCCTGGGGCCTGGGGGTACACCTTC
NA,NA,TRBJ1-6,TRBV13,CASTNSQGSNSPLHF,TGTGCCAGCACTAACTCCCAGGGATCCAATTCACCCCTCCACTTT
NA,NA,TRBJ1-3,TRBV5-1,CASSFGTTGSGNTIYF,TGCGCCAGCAGCTTTGGGACCACAGGGTCTGGAAACACCATATATTTT
NA,NA,TRBJ1-6,TRBV4-3,CASSQSIRDSPLHF,TGCGCCAGCAGCCAGTCCATTCGGGATTCACCCCTCCACTTT
NA,NA,TRBJ2-5,TRBV18,CASSPPRIQETQYF,TGTGCCAGCTCACCACCACGGATACAAGAGACCCAGTACTTC
NA,NA,TRBJ1-2,TRBV11-2,CASSLAFPRDAFEYGYTF,TGTGCCAGCAGCTTAGCCTTCCCCCGGGACGCCTTCGAGTATGGCTACACCTTC
once,NA,TRBJ2-5,TRBV23-1,CASSREPGVKTQYF,TGCGCCAGCAGCCGCGAGCCAGGGGTAAAGACCCAGTACTTC
few,TRBD1,TRBJ1-1,TRBV7-3,CASSFGQGEAFF,TGTGCCAGCAGCTTCGGACAGGGTGAAGCTTTCTTT
NA,TRBD1,TRBJ2-3,TRBV6-1,CASSEVDRVPNTQYF,TGTGCCAGCAGTGAGGTGGACAGGGTCCCGAATACGCAGTATTTT
NA,TRBD1,TRBJ1-1,TRBV3-1/TRBV3-2,CASSNGQGRTEAFF,TGTGCCAGCAGCAATGGACAGGGTCGGACTGAAGCTTTCTTT
few,NA,TRBJ1-5,TRBV19,CASSIDHGPDQPQHF,TGTGCCAGTAGTATAGATCACGGCCCAGATCAGCCCCAGCATTTT
NA,NA,TRBJ1-2,TRBV3-1/TRBV3-2,CASSQPGYPGGDGYTF,TGTGCCAGCAGCCAACCGGGATATCCCGGGGGCGATGGCTACACCTTC
NA,NA,TRBJ1-2,TRBV18,CASSQDSLYGYTF,TGTGCCAGCTCACAGGACAGCCTCTATGGCTACACCTTC
once,NA,TRBJ2-5,TRBV7-3,CASSLSVDETQYF,TGTGCCAGCAGCTTAAGTGTTGATGAGACCCAGTACTTC
NA,TRBD2,TRBJ2-1,TRBV6-4,CASSVSGNSYNEQFF,TGTGCCAGCAGCGTTAGCGGGAACTCCTACAATGAGCAGTTCTTC
NA,NA,TRBJ1-1,TRBV6-4,CASRTHGYLGQTNTEAFF,TGTGCCAGCAGAACCCATGGTTACTTGGGACAAACGAACACTGAAGCTTTCTTT
NA,TRBD2,TRBJ2-1,TRBV5-1,CASSLDIAGSDEQFF,TGCGCCAGCAGCTTGGATATAGCGGGGAGCGATGAGCAGTTCTTC
NA,TRBD1,TRBJ1-2,TRBV4-1,CASSQGGTEVYGYTF,TGCGCCAGCAGCCAAGGAGGGACAGAAGTCTATGGCTACACCTTC
NA,NA,TRBJ2-5,TRBV12-3/TRBV12-4,CASSLSQTQYF,TGTGCCAGCAGTTTGTCCCAGACCCAGTACTTC
NA,NA,TRBJ1-3,TRBV4-3,CASSPSGGQSTIYF,TGCGCCAGCAGCCCGAGCGGGGGGCAAAGCACCATATATTTT